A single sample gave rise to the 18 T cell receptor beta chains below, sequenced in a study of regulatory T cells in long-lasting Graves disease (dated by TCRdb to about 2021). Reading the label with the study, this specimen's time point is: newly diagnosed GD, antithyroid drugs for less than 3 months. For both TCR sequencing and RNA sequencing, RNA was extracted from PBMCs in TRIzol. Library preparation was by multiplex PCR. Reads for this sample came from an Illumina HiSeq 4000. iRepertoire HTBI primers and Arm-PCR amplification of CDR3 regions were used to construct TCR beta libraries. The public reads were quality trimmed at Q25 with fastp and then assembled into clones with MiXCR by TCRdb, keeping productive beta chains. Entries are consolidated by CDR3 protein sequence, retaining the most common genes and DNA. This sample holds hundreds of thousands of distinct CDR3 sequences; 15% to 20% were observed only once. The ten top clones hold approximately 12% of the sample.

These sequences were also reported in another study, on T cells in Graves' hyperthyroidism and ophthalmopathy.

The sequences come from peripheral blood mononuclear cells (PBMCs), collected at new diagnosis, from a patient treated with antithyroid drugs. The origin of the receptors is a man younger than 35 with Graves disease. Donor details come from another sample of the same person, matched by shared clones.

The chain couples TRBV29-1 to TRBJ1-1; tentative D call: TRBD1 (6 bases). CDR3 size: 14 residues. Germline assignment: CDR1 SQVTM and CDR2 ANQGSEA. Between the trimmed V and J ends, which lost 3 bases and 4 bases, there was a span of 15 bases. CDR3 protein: CSVELREGGTEAFF. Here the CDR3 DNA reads TGCAGCGTTGAGCTCAGGGAAGGGGGCACTGAAGCTTTCTTT.

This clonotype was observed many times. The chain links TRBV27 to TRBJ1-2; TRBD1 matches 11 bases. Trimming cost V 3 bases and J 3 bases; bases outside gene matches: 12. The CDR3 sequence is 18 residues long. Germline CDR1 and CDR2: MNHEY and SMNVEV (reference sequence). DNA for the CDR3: TGTGCCAGCAGTTTGATCCGGGACAGGGGGGCCCTGCACTATGGCTACACCTTC. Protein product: CASSLIRDRGALHYGYTF.

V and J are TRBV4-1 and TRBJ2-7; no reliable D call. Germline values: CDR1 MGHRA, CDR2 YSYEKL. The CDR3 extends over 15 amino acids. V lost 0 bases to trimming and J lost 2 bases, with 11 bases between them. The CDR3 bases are TGCGCCAGCAGCCAAGATAACGGGCCCACCTACGAGCAGTACTTC. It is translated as CASSQDNGPTYEQYF.

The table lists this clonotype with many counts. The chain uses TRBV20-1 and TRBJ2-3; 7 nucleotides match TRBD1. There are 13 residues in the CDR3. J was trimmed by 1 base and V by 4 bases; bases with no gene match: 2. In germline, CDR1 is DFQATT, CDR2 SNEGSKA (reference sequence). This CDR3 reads CSAIQGGTDTQYF. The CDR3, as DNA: TGCAGTGCTATCCAGGGGGGCACAGATACGCAGTATTTT.

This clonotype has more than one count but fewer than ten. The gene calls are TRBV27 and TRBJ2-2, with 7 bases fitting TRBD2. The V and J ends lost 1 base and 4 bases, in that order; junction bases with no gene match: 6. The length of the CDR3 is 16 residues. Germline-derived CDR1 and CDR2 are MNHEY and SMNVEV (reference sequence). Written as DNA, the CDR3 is TGTGCCAGCAGTTTATTGGAGGGGAGGGGCACCGGGGAGCTGTTTTTT. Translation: CASSLLEGRGTGELFF.

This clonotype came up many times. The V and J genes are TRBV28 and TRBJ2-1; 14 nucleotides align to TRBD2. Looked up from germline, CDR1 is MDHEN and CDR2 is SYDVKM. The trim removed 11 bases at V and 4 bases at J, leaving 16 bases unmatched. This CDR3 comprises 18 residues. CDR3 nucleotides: TGTGCCTCGGGACTAGCGGGAGTGGTCCCTTCAGCGTACAATGAGCAGTTCTTC. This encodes CASGLAGVVPSAYNEQFF.

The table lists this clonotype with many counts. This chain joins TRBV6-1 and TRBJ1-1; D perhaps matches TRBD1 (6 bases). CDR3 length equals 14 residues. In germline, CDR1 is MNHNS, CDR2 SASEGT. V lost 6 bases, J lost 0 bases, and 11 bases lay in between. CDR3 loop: CASRVRGLNTEAFF. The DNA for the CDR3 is TGTGCCAGCAGGGTAAGGGGGTTGAACACTGAAGCTTTCTTT.

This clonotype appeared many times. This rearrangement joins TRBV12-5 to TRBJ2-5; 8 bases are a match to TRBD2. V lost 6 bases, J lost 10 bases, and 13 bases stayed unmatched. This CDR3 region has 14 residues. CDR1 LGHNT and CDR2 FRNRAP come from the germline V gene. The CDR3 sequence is CASGLTSGPGGQYF. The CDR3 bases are TGTGCTAGTGGCCTCACTAGCGGCCCGGGTGGCCAGTACTTC.

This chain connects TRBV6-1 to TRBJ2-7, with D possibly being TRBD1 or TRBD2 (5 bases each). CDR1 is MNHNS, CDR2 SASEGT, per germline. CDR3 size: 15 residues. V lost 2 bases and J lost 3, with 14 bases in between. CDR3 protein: CASSELGVLGYEQYF. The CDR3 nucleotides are TGTGCCAGCAGTGAACTGGGGGTCCTTGGCTACGAGCAGTACTTC.

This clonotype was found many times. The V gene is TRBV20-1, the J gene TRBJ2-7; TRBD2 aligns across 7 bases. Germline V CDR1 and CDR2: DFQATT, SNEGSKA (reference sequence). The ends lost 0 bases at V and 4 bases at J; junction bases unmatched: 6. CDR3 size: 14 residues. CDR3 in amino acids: CSARDGGRYYEQYF. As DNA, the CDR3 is TGCAGTGCTAGAGACGGCGGGAGATATTACGAGCAGTACTTC.

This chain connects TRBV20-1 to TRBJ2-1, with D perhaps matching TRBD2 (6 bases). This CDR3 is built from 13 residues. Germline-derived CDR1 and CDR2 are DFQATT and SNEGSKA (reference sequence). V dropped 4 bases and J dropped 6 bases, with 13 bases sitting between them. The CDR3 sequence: CSATSVRGNEQFF. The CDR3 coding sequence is TGCAGTGCTACTAGCGTGAGGGGCAATGAGCAGTTCTTC.

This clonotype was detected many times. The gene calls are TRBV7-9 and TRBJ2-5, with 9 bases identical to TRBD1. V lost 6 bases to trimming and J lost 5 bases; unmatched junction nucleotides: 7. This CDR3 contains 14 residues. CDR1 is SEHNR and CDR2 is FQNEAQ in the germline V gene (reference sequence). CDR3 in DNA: TGTGCCAGCAGTTTAAGAGACAGGGGGGAGACCCAGTACTTC. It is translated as CASSLRDRGETQYF. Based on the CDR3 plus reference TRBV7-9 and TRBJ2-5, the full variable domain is DTGVSQNPRHKITKRGQNVTFRCDPISEHNRLYWYRQTLGQGPEFLTYFQNEAQLEKSRLLSDRFSAERPKGSFSTLEIQRTEQGDSAMYLCASSLRDRGETQYFGPGTRLLVL.

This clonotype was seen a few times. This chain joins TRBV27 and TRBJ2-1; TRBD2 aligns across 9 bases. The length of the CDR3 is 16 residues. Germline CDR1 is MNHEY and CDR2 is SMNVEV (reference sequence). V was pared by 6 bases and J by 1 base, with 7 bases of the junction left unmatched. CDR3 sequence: CASSWGAGGSYNEQFF. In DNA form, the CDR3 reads TGTGCCAGCAGCTGGGGGGCGGGAGGGTCCTACAATGAGCAGTTCTTC.

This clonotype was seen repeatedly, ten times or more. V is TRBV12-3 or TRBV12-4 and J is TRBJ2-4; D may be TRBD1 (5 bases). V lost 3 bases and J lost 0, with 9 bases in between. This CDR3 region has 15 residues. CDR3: CASSFLGLAKNIQYF. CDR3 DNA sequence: TGTGCCAGCAGTTTCCTGGGGCTAGCCAAAAACATTCAGTACTTC.

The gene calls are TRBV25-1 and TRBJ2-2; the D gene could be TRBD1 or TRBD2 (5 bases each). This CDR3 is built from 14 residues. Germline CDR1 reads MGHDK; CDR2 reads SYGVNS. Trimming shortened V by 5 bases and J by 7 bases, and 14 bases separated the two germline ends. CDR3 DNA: TGTGCCAGCAGTCCCCTGGGGGATAACGGGGAGCTGTTTTTT. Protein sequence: CASSPLGDNGELFF.

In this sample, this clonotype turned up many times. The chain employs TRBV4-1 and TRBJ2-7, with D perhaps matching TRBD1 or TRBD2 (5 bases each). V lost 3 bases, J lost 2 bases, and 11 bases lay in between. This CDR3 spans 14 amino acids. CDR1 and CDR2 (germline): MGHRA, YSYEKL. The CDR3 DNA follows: TGCGCCAGCAGCCAGATCCGGGACGCCTACGAGCAGTACTTC. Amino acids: CASSQIRDAYEQYF.

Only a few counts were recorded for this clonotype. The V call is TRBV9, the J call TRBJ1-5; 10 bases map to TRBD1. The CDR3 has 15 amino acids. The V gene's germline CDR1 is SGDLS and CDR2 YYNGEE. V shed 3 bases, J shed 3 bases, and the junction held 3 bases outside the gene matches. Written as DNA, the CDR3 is TGTGCCAGCAGCGCGACAGGGGGCCACAATCAGCCCCAGCATTTT. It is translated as CASSATGGHNQPQHF. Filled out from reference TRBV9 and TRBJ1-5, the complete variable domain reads DSGVTQTPKHLITATGQRVTLRCSPRSGDLSVYWYQQSLDQGLQFLIQYYNGEERAKGNILERFSAQQFPDLHSELNLSSLELGDSALYFCASSATGGHNQPQHFGDGTRLSIL.

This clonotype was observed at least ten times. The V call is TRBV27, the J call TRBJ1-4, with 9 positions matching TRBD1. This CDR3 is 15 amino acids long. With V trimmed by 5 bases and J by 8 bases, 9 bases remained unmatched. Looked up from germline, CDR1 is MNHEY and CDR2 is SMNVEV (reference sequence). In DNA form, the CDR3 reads TGTGCCAGCAGTCTGATACAGGGGGCTCGGGAAAAACTGTTTTTT. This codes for CASSLIQGAREKLFF.